Presented here are 24 T cell receptor beta chains from one specimen sequenced in a study of blood T cell repertoires in COVID-19. Repertoires were generated with immunoSEQ multiplex PCR, while TCRdb's copy carries only in-frame clones and drops some. This table has some 210,000 clones, about 87% appearing once. The sequencing sample was made of PBMCs or T cells enriched from blood (not recorded which). These TCRs come from a man in his late teens or twenties with acute COVID-19.

This clone has a handful of counts. The chain couples TRBV27 to TRBJ1-5; D ambiguous. Germline-derived CDR1 and CDR2 are MNHEY and SMNVEV (reference sequence). V dropped 3 bases and J dropped 5 bases, with 14 bases sitting between them. CDR3 length equals 15 residues. DNA of the CDR3: TGTGCCAGCAGTTTTGGAGGGCTGAAGGATCAGCCCCAGCATTTT. This translates into CASSFGGLKDQPQHF.

This clone was counted only a few times. This chain uses TRBV6-2 or TRBV6-3 with TRBJ2-7; D ambiguous. This CDR3 contains 11 residues. The ends were cut back, 4 bases at V and 2 bases at J, with 3 bases in the middle. Germline CDR1 MNHEY, CDR2 SVGEGT. CDR3 protein: CASSSTYEQYF. CDR3 nucleotide sequence: TGTGCCAGCAGTTCTACCTACGAGCAGTACTTC.

The V and J genes are TRBV4-1 and TRBJ2-3; perhaps TRBD1 as D (6 bases). The CDR3 spans 20 residues. Germline CDR1 is MGHRA and CDR2 is YSYEKL. V was clipped by 1 base and J by 0 bases, with 23 bases between them. As DNA, the CDR3 is TGCGCCAGCAGCCAAGTTAGCACAGGGAGAGGTAAAGCTAGCACAGATACGCAGTATTTT. It specifies CASSQVSTGRGKASTDTQYF.

CDR3 sequence (DNA): TGTGCCAGCAGCTCTACTACTAGCGGGAGGTTCTACGAGCAGTACTTC. Its protein is CASSSTTSGRFYEQYF. The rearrangement links TRBV11-3 to TRBJ2-7; 12 bases fit TRBD2. CDR1 is SGHNT, CDR2 YENEEA, per germline. The junction had 7 bases not matched to a gene; V was cut back by 4 bases and J by 3 bases. The CDR3 covers 16 residues.

This chain uses TRBV27 with TRBJ2-1; TRBD2 is a possible D gene (5 bases). CDR3 length equals 12 residues. The V gene lost 5 bases and the J gene lost 10 bases, with 12 bases spanning the gap. The germline V gene encodes CDR1 MNHEY and CDR2 SMNVEV (reference sequence). This chain's CDR3 is CASSDYQLEQFF. For the CDR3, the DNA is TGTGCCAGCAGTGACTACCAATTGGAGCAGTTCTTC.

The gene calls are TRBV27 and TRBJ2-7; D is uncertain. V was shortened by 5 bases and J by 6 bases, with 14 bases between the two germline ends. This CDR3 region has 13 residues. Germline V CDR1 and CDR2: MNHEY, SMNVEV (reference sequence). CDR3 loop: CASSAKPRFEQYF. Written as DNA, the CDR3 is TGTGCCAGCAGTGCGAAGCCCCGGTTCGAGCAGTACTTC.

The chain couples TRBV6-5 to TRBJ2-3; D ambiguous. The germline V gene has CDR1 MNHEY and CDR2 SVGAGI. The V end lost 6 bases, the J end lost 6 bases, and 7 bases lay between the germline ends. The CDR3 has 11 amino acids. CDR3 residues: CASSTWDTQYF. In DNA, the CDR3 is TGTGCCAGCAGCACTTGGGATACGCAGTATTTT.

V gene TRBV27 combines with J gene TRBJ2-3, with D possibly matching TRBD1 (5 bases). V lost 1 base to trimming and J lost 4 bases, with 15 bases between them. The CDR3 runs to 16 residues. Germline V gene lookup returns CDR1 MNHEY and CDR2 SMNVEV (reference sequence). DNA for the CDR3: TGTGCCAGCAGTTTATGGTCAGGGTCTGGGGCAGATACGCAGTATTTT. It codes for CASSLWSGSGADTQYF.

This clone came up once. In DNA form, the CDR3 reads TGTGCCAGCAGCTTAGGACAGGAGAACTCCTACGAGCAGTACTTC. Its translation: CASSLGQENSYEQYF. The V call is TRBV7-2, the J call TRBJ2-7, with D perhaps matching TRBD1 (6 bases). V shed 1 base and J shed 0 bases, with 10 bases lying between them. The CDR3 consists of 15 residues. Germline loops: CDR1 SGHTA, CDR2 FQGNSA.

This rearrangement joins TRBV12-3 or TRBV12-4 to TRBJ1-3; possible D gene TRBD1, 5 bases. The CDR3 sequence is 11 residues long. Trimming removed 6 bases at V and 9 bases at J, with 9 bases between. In DNA form, the CDR3 reads TGTGCCAGCAGCTCTAGGGGCACCATATATTTT. Its translation is CASSSRGTIYF.

The chain uses TRBV11-3 and TRBJ2-7, with TRBD1 matching over 8 bases. Germline loops: CDR1 SGHNT, CDR2 YENEEA. V gave up 3 bases and J gave up 7 bases; unmatched junction bases: 11. The CDR3 has 15 amino acids. The CDR3 sequence is CASSLVGQGVGEQYF. The CDR3 DNA sequence: TGTGCCAGCAGCTTGGTCGGACAGGGTGTGGGGGAGCAGTACTTC.

The chain's CDR3 is CASSQESGAGNTIYF. CDR3 sequence (DNA): TGTGCCAGCAGCCAAGAGTCGGGAGCTGGAAACACCATATATTTT. This chain joins TRBV3-1 (or the pseudogene TRBV3-2) and TRBJ1-3, with D hard to call. Trimming cost V 0 bases and J 2 bases, with 8 bases left between them. The CDR3 totals 15 residues. Germline CDR1 is LGHDT and CDR2 is YNNKEL (reference sequence).

The chain recombines TRBV28 with TRBJ2-3; weak D call: TRBD2 (5 bases). Germline CDR1 reads MDHEN; CDR2 reads SYDVKM. With 7 bases removed from V and 0 bases from J, the gap between germline ends came to 14 bases. This CDR3 has 15 amino acids. The CDR3 is CASTSSGVSTDTQYF. CDR3 DNA: TGTGCCAGCACCTCCTCCGGGGTGAGCACAGATACGCAGTATTTT.

V is TRBV12-3 or TRBV12-4 and J is TRBJ1-2, with 11 positions matching TRBD1. V lost 6 bases and J lost 7; bases outside the gene matches: 4. There are 13 residues in the CDR3. CDR3 region: CASSGQGAIGYTF. DNA of the CDR3: TGTGCCAGCAGCGGACAGGGGGCGATTGGCTACACCTTC.

This chain joins TRBV29-1 and TRBJ2-1; 14 positions match TRBD2. This CDR3 is built from 15 residues. CDR1 SQVTM and CDR2 ANQGSEA come from the germline V gene. V dropped 6 bases and J dropped 8; count of bases not matched to a gene: 9. The CDR3 is CSVGGLAGAAYEQFF. CDR3 nucleotide sequence: TGCAGCGTGGGGGGACTAGCGGGAGCAGCCTATGAGCAGTTCTTC.

The J gene is TRBJ1-1, the V gene TRBV4-1; 10 bases are a match to TRBD1. From germline, CDR1 is MGHRA and CDR2 YSYEKL. This CDR3 spans 17 amino acids. J was trimmed by 2 bases and V by 0 bases; bases with no gene match: 6. The chain's CDR3 is CASSQEGDRGQNTEAFF. CDR3 sequence (DNA): TGCGCCAGCAGCCAAGAAGGGGACAGGGGCCAAAACACTGAAGCTTTCTTT.

The chain uses TRBV7-8 and TRBJ2-3, with 12 bases that match TRBD1. Per germline, CDR1 SGHVS and CDR2 FQNEAQ. Germline trimming cut 5 bases from V and 2 bases from J; bases unmatched to any gene: 2. The CDR3 is 15 residues long. CDR3 sequence (DNA): TGTGCCAGCAGCCTGGGACAGGGGGCCACAGATACGCAGTATTTT. This encodes CASSLGQGATDTQYF.

This sequence joins TRBV10-2 and TRBJ1-1; possible D gene TRBD1, 5 bases. The CDR3 extends over 13 amino acids. The germline CDR1 and CDR2 sequences are WSHSY and SAAADI. Between the trimmed V and J ends, which lost 3 bases and 3 bases, there was a span of 8 bases. The CDR3 nucleotides are TGCGCCAGCAGTGACGGGGGTTACACTGAAGCTTTCTTT. Protein sequence: CASSDGGYTEAFF.

V is TRBV7-2 and J is TRBJ2-2; TRBD2 might be the D (6 bases). This CDR3 region has 18 residues. Deletions cut 1 base from V and 6 bases from J, with 21 bases between. The germline gives CDR1 SGHTA, CDR2 FQGNSA. The CDR3 here is CASSLVSGGGLVPGELFF. The CDR3 bases are TGTGCCAGCAGCTTAGTTTCGGGTGGAGGGTTGGTCCCCGGGGAGCTGTTTTTT.

The chain joins TRBV29-1 to TRBJ2-1; TRBD2 is a possible D gene (5 bases). Trimming removed 6 bases at V and 4 bases at J, with 13 bases between. The germline CDR1 and CDR2 sequences are SQVTM and ANQGSEA. The CDR3 covers 13 residues. The chain's CDR3 is CSVAGSGYNEQFF. CDR3 bases: TGCAGCGTGGCAGGTTCGGGATACAATGAGCAGTTCTTC.

The rearrangement uses TRBV7-2 and TRBJ2-1; D unresolved. The CDR3 has 16 amino acids. Germline lookup yields CDR1 SGHTA and CDR2 FQGNSA. V was clipped by 3 bases and J by 2 bases, with 14 bases between them. The CDR3 sequence: CASSFSTNYPYNEQFF. DNA of the CDR3: TGTGCCAGCAGCTTCTCGACCAACTACCCCTACAATGAGCAGTTCTTC.

The V gene is TRBV19, the J gene TRBJ2-1; a possible D gene is TRBD1 (7 bases). The CDR3 contains 15 residues. CDR1 is LNHDA, CDR2 SQIVND, per germline (reference sequence). V was cut by 5 bases and J by 4 bases, with 15 bases left in between. The CDR3 protein is CASSPQGGDYNEQFF. CDR3 nucleotide sequence: TGTGCCAGTAGTCCCCAGGGGGGCGATTACAATGAGCAGTTCTTC. Filled out from reference TRBV19 and TRBJ2-1, the complete variable domain reads DGGITQSPKYLFRKEGQNVTLSCEQNLNHDAMYWYRQDPGQGLRLIYYSQIVNDFQKGDIAEGYSVSREKKESFPLTVTSAQKNPTAFYLCASSPQGGDYNEQFFGPGTRLTVL.

The chain joins TRBV7-3 to TRBJ1-4; no clear D gene. V was trimmed by 4 bases and J by 4 bases, leaving 16 bases between them. Per the germline V gene, CDR1 is SGHTA and CDR2 is FQGTGA. The CDR3 runs to 16 residues. In DNA form, the CDR3 reads TGTGCCAGCAGCTGTCGAGTGGTCTTTTATAATGAAAAACTGTTTTTT. Its protein is CASSCRVVFYNEKLFF. Together with reference TRBV7-3 and TRBJ1-4, the CDR3 gives the full variable domain: GAGVSQTPSNKVTEKGKYVELRCDPISGHTALYWYRQSLGQGPEFLIYFQGTGAADDSGLPNDRFFAVRPEGSVSTLKIQRTERGDSAVYLCASSCRVVFYNEKLFFGSGTQLSVL.

This chain connects TRBV24-1 to TRBJ2-7; a weak D match, TRBD1 (5 bases). Trimming removed 2 bases at V and 3 bases at J, with 10 bases between. CDR1 and CDR2 from the germline V gene are KGHDR and SFDVKD. This CDR3 has 14 residues. The CDR3 bases are TGTGCCACCAGTGATTCGCAGGGTAACTACGAGCAGTACTTC. The encoded protein is CATSDSQGNYEQYF.